This paragraph covers one T cell receptor (beta chain) sequence. Other DNA sequences from this sample encode an identical CDR3 as well. This CDR3 spans 12 amino acids. Trimming removed 2 bases from V and 4 bases from J, with 6 bases in between. Germline V gene data show CDR1 as SGHTA and CDR2 as FQGNSA. This entry is derived from a study of shared clonotypes between healthy human individuals. Each sorted subset replicate got 200 ng genomic DNA, roughly 27,000 genomes. TCRdb's copy holds only in-frame clones and misses some; the assay was immunoSEQ multiplex PCR. The sample has 2 million to 2.5 million clones; 90% to 96% are singletons. CD4+ cells underwent separation, giving CD45RA+ naive and CD45RA-negative memory subsets.

This chain connects TRBV7-2 to TRBJ2-7; D not resolved. Specimen: naive CD4+ T cells sorted from blood. Specified subset: CD45RA+ positively selected. This sequence originates from a man between 18 and 29 years old in good health. The CDR3 nucleotides are TGTGCCAGCAGCTTAATAGGGTACGAGCAGTACTTC. Translating it yields CASSLIGYEQYF. The whole variable domain, remainder taken from reference TRBV7-2 and TRBJ2-7, is GAGVSQSPSNKVTEKGKDVELRCDPISGHTALYWYRQSLGQGLEFLIYFQGNSAPDKSGLPSDRFSAERTGGSVSTLTIQRTQQEDSAVYLCASSLIGYEQYFGPGTRLTVT.